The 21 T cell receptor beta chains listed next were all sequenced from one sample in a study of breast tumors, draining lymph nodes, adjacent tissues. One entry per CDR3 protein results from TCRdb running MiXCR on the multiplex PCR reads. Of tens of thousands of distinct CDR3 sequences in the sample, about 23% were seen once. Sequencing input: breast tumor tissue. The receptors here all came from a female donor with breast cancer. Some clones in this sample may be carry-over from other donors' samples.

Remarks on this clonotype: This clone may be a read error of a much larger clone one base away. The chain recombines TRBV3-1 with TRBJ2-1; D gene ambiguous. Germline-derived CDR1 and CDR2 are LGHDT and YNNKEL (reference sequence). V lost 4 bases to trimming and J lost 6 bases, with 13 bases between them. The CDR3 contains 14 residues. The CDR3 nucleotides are TGTGCCAGCAGCCCCATAGCAGGTTGCAATGAGCAGTTCTTC. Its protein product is CASSPIAGCNEQFF.

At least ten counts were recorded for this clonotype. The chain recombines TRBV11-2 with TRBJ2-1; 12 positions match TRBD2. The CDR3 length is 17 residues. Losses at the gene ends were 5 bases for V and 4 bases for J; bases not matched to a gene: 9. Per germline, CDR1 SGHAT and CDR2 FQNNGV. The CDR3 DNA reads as TGTGCCAGCAGCCCCGGCTGGACTAGCGGGACTTACAATGAGCAGTTCTTC. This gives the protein CASSPGWTSGTYNEQFF.

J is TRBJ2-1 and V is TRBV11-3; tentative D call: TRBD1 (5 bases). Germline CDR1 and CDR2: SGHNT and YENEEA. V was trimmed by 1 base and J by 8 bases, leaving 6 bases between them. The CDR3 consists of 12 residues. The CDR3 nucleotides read TGTGCCAGCAGCTTAGTAGGGGATGAGCAGTTCTTC. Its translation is CASSLVGDEQFF. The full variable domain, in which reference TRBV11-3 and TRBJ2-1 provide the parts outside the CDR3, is EAGVVQSPRYKIIEKKQPVAFWCNPISGHNTLYWYLQNLGQGPELLIRYENEEAVDDSQLPKDRFSAERLKGVDSTLKIQPAELGDSAVYLCASSLVGDEQFFGPGTRLTVL.

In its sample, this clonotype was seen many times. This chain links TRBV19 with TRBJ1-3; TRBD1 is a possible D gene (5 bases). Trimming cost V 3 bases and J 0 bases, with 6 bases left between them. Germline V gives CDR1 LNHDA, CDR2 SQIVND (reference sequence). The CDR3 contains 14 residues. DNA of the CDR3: TGTGCCAGTAGTATGCAGGGCTCTGGAAACACCATATATTTT. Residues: CASSMQGSGNTIYF.

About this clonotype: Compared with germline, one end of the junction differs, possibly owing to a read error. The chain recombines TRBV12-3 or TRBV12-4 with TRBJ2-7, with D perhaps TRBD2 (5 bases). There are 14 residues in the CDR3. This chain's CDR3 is CASSLGGANYEQYF. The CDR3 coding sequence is TGTGCCAGCAGCTTAGGAGGAGCCAACTACGAGCAGTACTTC.

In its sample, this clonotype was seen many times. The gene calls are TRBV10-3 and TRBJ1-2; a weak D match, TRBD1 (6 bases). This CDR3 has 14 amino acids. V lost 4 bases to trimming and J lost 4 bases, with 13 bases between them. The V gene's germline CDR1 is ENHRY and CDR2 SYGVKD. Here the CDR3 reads CAISARQDAYGYTF. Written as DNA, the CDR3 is TGTGCCATCAGTGCGCGACAGGACGCCTATGGCTACACCTTC.

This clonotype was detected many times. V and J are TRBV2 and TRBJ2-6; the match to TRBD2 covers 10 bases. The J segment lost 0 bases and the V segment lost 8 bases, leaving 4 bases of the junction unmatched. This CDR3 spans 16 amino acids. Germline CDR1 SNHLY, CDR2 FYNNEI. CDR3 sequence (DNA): TGTGCCAGCGGGAGCGGGGGGGACTCTGGGGCCAACGTCCTGACTTTC. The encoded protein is CASGSGGDSGANVLTF.

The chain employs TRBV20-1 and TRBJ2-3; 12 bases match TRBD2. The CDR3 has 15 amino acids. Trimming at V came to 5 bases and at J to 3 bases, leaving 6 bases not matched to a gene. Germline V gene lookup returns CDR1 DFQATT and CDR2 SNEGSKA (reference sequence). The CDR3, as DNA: TGCAGTGCTTATAGGACTAGCGGGATGACAGATACGCAGTATTTT. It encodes CSAYRTSGMTDTQYF.

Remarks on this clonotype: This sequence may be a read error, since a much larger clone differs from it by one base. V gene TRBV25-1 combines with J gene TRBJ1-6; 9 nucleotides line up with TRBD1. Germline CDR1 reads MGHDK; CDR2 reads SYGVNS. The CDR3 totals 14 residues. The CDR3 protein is CASSADRGNSPLRF. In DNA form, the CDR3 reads TGTGCCAGCAGTGCGGACAGGGGAAATTCACCCCTCCGCTTT.

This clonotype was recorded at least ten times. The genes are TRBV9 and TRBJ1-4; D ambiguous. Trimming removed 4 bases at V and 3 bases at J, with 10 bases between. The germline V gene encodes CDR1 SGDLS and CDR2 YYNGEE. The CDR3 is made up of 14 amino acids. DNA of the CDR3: TGTGCCAGCAGCTATAGGGCCGCTAATGAAAAACTGTTTTTT. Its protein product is CASSYRAANEKLFF.

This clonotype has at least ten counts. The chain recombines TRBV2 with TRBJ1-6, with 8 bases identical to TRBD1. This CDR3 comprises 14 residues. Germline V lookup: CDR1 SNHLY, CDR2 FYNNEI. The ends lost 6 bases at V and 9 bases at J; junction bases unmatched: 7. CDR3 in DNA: TGTGCCAGCAGCCGAGGACAGGGCGGTTCACCCCTCCACTTT. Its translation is CASSRGQGGSPLHF.

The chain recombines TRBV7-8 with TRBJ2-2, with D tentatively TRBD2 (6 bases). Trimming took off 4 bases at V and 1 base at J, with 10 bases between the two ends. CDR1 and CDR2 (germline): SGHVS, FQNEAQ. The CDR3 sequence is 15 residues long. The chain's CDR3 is CASSYSGENTGELFF. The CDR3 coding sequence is TGTGCCAGCAGCTATAGCGGAGAGAACACCGGGGAGCTGTTTTTT.

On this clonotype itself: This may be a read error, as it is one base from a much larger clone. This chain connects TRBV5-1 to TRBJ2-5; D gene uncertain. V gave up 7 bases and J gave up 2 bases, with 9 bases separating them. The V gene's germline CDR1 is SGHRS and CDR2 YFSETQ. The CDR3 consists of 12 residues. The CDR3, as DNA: TGCGCCAGCGGCCGACAACAAGAGACCCAGTACTTC. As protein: CASGRQQETQYF.

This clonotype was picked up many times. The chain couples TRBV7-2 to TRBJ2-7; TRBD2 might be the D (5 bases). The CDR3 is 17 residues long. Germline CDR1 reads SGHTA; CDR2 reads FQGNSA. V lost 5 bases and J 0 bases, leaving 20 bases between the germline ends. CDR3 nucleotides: TGTGCCAGCAGCCCCCAGCTGGCTAGGCGGGTCTCCTACGAGCAGTACTTC. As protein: CASSPQLARRVSYEQYF. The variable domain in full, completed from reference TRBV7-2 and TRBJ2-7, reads GAGVSQSPSNKVTEKGKDVELRCDPISGHTALYWYRQSLGQGLEFLIYFQGNSAPDKSGLPSDRFSAERTGGSVSTLTIQRTQQEDSAVYLCASSPQLARRVSYEQYFGPGTRLTVT.

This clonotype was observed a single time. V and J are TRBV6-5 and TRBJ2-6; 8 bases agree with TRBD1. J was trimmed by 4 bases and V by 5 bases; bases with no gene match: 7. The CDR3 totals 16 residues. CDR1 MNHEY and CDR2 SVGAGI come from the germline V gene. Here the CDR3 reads CASSKGQAHGANVLTF. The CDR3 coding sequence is TGTGCCAGCAGTAAGGGACAGGCTCACGGGGCCAACGTCCTGACTTTC.

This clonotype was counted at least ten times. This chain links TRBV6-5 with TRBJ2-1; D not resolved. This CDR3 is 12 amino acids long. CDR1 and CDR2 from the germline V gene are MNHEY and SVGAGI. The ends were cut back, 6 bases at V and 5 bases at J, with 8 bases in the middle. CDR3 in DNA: TGTGCCAGCAGCCGTGACCACAATGAGCAGTTCTTC. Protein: CASSRDHNEQFF.

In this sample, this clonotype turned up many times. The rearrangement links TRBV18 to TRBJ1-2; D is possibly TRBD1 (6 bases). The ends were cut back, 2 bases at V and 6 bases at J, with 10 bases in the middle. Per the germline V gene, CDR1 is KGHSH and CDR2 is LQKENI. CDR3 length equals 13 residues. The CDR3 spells CASSPTGGNGYTF. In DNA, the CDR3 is TGTGCCAGCTCACCAACGGGGGGCAATGGCTACACCTTC.

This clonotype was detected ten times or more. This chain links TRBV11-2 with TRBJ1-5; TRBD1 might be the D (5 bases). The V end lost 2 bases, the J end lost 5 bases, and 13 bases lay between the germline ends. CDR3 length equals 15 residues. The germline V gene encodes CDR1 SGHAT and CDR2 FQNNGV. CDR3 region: CASSLMGTIDQPQHF. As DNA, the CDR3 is TGTGCCAGCAGCTTAATGGGGACCATCGATCAGCCCCAGCATTTT.

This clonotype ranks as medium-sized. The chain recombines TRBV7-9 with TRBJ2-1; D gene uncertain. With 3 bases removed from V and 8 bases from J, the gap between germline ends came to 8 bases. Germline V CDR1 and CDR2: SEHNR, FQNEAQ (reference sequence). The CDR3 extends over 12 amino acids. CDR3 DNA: TGTGCCAGCAGCTTGCGTTGGGATGAGCAGTTCTTC. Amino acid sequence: CASSLRWDEQFF.

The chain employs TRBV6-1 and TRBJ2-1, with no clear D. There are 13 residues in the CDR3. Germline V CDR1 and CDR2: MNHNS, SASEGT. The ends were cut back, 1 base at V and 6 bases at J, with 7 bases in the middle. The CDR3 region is CASSEGWGNEQFF. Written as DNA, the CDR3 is TGTGCCAGCAGTGAAGGGTGGGGCAATGAGCAGTTCTTC.

The CDR3 sequence: CASSWTGQTYNSPLHF. CDR3 in DNA: TGTGCCAGCAGCTGGACAGGGCAGACCTATAATTCACCCCTCCACTTT. The rearrangement links TRBV5-5 to TRBJ1-6; 8 bases line up with TRBD1. Unmatched junction bases numbered 4, after V lost 3 bases and J lost 2 bases. The germline V gene encodes CDR1 SGHKS and CDR2 YYEKEE (reference sequence). The CDR3 runs 16 residues. The full variable domain, rest sourced from reference TRBV5-5 and TRBJ1-6, is DAGVTQSPTHLIKTRGQQVTLRCSPISGHKSVSWYQQVLGQGPQFIFQYYEKEERGRGNFPDRFSARQFPNYSSELNVNALLLGDSALYLCASSWTGQTYNSPLHFGNGTRLTVT.